The source of this T cell receptor (beta chain) is a study of early T cells in non-severe SARS-CoV-2 infection. About the study: Sequencing of unsorted whole blood was done on bulk RNA, leaving chains unpaired.

Via MiXCR, TCRdb re-called the 5' RACE reads, giving one row per CDR3 protein. The data contain roughly 120,000 distinct CDR3 sequences, approximately 12% of them singletons. From germline, CDR1 is SGHRS and CDR2 YFSETQ. CDR3 length equals 16 residues. Trimming removed 4 bases from V and 5 bases from J; junction bases left unmatched: 11. This clonotype showed up just a few times. The source of this sequence is an adult who was a healthcare worker with PCR-confirmed SARS-CoV-2 infection or an uninfected control (not recorded which). This specimen consisted of whole blood, obtained at baseline. This chain uses TRBV5-1 with TRBJ1-5, with 8 bases aligning to TRBD1. The DNA of the CDR3 is TGCGCCAGCAGCCCCGGACAGGGAATGAACGATCAGCCCCAGCATTTT. Protein sequence: CASSPGQGMNDQPQHF.